This entry concerns a single T cell receptor beta chain. The target antigen is unknown. This entry belongs to a study of T cell responses to AZD1222 COVID-19 vaccine. Overall study results and limits: After two AZD1222 doses, spike-specific TCR breadth and depth rose versus day 0. Among the donors, most were white British and more were female, and clonal diversity was possibly underestimated.

V was pared by 3 bases and J by 0 bases, with 12 bases between. Germline V gene data show CDR1 as DFQATT and CDR2 as SNEGSKA (reference sequence). The CDR3 covers 15 residues. Generated by immunoSEQ multiplex PCR, the TCRdb table keeps only in-frame clones and is missing some. Of some 170,000 clones listed, about nine tenths are singletons. The sample consisted of peripheral blood, taken 28 days after the second dose of the MenACWY control vaccine. The chain carries TRBV20-1 and TRBJ2-1; D might be TRBD2 (5 bases). This clonotype originated in an adult who received the MenACWY meningococcal vaccine as a control. The CDR3 bases are TGCAGTGCTAGTAGCGCAGTCCGCTCCTACAATGAGCAGTTCTTC. It codes for CSASSAVRSYNEQFF.